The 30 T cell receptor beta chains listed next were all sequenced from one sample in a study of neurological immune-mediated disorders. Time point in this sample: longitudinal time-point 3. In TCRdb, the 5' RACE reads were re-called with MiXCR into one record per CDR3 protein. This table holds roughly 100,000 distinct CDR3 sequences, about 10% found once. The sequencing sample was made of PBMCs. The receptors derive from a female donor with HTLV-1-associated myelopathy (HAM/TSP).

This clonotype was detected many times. This CDR3 reads CASSQALNSGDNEQFF. The CDR3, as DNA: TGTGCCAGCAGCCAGGCCTTAAATAGCGGGGATAATGAGCAGTTCTTC. This rearrangement joins TRBV4-2 to TRBJ2-1, with TRBD2 identical over 8 bases. The CDR3 consists of 16 residues. Germline V gives CDR1 LGHNA, CDR2 YNFKEQ. V shed 3 bases, J shed 7 bases, and the junction held 11 bases outside the gene matches.

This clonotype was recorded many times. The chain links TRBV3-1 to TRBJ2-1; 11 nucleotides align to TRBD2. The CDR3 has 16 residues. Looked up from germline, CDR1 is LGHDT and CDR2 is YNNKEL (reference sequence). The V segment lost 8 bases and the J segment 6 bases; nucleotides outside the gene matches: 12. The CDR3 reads CASRTISTSGVNEQFF. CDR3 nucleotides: TGTGCCAGCCGGACTATATCGACTAGCGGGGTCAATGAGCAGTTCTTC.

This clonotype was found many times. The DNA for the CDR3 is TGTGCCAGCAGTCTAACGGCGACCGAGTATACGCAGTATTTT. Protein sequence: CASSLTATEYTQYF. This chain uses TRBV3-1 with TRBJ2-3; D ambiguous. V shed 6 bases and J shed 7 bases, with 17 bases lying between them. There are 14 residues in the CDR3. CDR1 and CDR2 from the germline V gene are LGHDT and YNNKEL (reference sequence).

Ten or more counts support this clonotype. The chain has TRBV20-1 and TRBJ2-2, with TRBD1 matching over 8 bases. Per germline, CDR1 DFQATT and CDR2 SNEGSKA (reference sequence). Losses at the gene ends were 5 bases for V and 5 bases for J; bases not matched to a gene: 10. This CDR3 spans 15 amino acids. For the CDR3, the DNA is TGCAGTGCTTCCCCCTACAGGGGGGAGACCGGGGAGCTGTTTTTT. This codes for CSASPYRGETGELFF.

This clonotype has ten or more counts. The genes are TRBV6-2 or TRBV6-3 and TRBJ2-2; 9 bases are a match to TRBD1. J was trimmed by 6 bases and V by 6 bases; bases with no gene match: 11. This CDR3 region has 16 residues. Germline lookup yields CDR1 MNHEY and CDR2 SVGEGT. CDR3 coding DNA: TGTGCCAGCAGCCCCCGGACAGGGGAAAGGGCCGGGGAGCTGTTTTTT. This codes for CASSPRTGERAGELFF.

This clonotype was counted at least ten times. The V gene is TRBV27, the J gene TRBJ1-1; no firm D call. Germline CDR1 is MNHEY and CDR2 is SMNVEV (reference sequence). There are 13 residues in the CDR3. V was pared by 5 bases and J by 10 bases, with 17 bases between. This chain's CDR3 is CASSPNDRRRAFF. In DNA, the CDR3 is TGTGCCAGCAGTCCCAACGATAGGCGACGAGCTTTCTTT.

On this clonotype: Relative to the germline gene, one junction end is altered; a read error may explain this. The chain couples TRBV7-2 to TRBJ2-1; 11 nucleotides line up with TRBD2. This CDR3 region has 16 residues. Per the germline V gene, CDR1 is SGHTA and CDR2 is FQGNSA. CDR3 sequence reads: CASSYSGGASYDEQFF. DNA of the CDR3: TGTGCCAGCAGCTATAGCGGGGGGGCCTCCTACGATGAGCAGTTCTTC.

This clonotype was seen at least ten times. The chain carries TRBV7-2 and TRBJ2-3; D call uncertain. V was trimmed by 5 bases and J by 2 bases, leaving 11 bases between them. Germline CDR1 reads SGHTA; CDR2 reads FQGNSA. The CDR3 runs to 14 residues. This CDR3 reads CASSRARNTDTQYF. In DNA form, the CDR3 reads TGTGCCAGCAGCCGGGCCAGAAACACAGATACGCAGTATTTT.

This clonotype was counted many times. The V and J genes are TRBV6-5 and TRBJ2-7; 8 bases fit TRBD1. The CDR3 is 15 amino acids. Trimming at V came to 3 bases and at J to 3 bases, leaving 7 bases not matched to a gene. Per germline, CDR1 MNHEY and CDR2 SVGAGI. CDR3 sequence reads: CASSYGGTGYYEQYF. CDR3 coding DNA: TGTGCCAGCAGTTATGGAGGGACAGGATACTACGAGCAGTACTTC.

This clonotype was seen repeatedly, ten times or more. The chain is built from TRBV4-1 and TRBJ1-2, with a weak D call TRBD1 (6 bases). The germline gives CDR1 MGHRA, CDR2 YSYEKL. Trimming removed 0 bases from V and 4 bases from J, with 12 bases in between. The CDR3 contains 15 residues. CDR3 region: CASSQESGTRYGYTF. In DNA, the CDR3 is TGCGCCAGCAGCCAAGAATCAGGGACACGCTATGGCTACACCTTC.

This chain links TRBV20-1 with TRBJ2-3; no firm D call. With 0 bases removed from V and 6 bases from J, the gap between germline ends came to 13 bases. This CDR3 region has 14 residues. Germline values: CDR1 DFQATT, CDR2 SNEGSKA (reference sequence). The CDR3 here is CSARDLQIMDTQYF. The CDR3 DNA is TGCAGTGCTAGAGATCTCCAGATTATGGATACGCAGTATTTT.

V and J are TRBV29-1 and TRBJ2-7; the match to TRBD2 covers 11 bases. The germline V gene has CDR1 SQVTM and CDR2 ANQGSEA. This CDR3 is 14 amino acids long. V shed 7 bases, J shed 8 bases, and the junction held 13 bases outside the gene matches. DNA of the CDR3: TGCAGCGCCGCATCGCCTAGCGGGGGGAGAAAGCAGTACTTC. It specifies CSAASPSGGRKQYF.

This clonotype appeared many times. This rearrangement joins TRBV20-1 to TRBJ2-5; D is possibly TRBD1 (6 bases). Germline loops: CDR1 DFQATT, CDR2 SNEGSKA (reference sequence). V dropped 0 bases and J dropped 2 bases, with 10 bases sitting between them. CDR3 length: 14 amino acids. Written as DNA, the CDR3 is TGCAGTGCTAGAGAACAGGGTATTCAAGAGACCCAGTACTTC. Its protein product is CSAREQGIQETQYF.

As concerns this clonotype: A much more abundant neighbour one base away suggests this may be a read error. CDR3 sequence (DNA): TGCAGTGCTAGCGGACATATTTACAATGAGCAGTTCTTC. It codes for CSASGHIYNEQFF. The chain uses TRBV20-1 and TRBJ2-1, with TRBD1 as a possible D gene (5 bases). Germline V gives CDR1 DFQATT, CDR2 SNEGSKA (reference sequence). This CDR3 is 13 amino acids long. Trimming pared 3 bases from V and 4 bases from J, leaving 10 bases between.

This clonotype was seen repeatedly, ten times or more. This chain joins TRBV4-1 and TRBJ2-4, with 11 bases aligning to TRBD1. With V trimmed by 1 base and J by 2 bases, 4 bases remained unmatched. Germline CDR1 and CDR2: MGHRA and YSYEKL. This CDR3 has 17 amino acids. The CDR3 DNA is TGCGCCAGCAGCCAAGGGGGACAGGGGGTGTCCAAAAACATTCAGTACTTC. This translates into CASSQGGQGVSKNIQYF.

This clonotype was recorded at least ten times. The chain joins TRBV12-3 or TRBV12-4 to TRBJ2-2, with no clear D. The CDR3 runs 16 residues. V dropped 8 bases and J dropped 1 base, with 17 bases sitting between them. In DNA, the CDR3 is TGTGCCAGCTCCCCGACTGATACTATGAACACCGGGGAGCTGTTTTTT. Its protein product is CASSPTDTMNTGELFF.

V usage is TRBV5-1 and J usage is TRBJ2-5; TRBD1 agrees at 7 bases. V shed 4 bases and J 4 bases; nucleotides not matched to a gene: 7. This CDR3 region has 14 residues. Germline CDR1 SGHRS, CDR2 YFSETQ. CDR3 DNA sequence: TGCGCCAGCAGCGCGACAGGGAACGGAGAGACCCAGTACTTC. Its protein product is CASSATGNGETQYF. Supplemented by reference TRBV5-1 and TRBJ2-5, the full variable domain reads KAGVTQTPRYLIKTRGQQVTLSCSPISGHRSVSWYQQTPGQGLQFLFEYFSETQRNKGNFPGRFSGRQFSNSRSEMNVSTLELGDSALYLCASSATGNGETQYFGPGTRLLVL.

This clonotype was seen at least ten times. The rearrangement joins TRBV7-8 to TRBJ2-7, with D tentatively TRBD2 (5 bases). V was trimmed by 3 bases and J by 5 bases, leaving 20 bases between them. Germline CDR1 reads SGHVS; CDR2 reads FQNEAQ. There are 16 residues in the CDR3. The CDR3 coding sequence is TGTGCCAGCAGCTTCTTAGTGGGTTCTAGCCGCCACGAGCAGTACTTC. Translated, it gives CASSFLVGSSRHEQYF.

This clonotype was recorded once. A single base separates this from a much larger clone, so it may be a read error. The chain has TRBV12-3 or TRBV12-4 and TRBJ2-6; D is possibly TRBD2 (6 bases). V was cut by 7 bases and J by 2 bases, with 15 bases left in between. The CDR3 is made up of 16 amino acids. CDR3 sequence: CASNPGAGTGANVLTF. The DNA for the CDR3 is TGTGCCAGCAATCCCGGGGCGGGGACTGGGGCCAACGTCCTGACTTTC.

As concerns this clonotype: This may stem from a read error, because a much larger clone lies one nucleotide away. CDR3 residues: CASSQGQPNEKLFF. The CDR3 nucleotides read TGCGCCAGCAGCCAGGGACAACCAAATGAAAAACTGTTTTTT. The V call is TRBV5-1, the J call TRBJ1-4; tentatively, D is TRBD1 (6 bases). V was pared by 4 bases and J by 5 bases, with 12 bases between. The CDR3 is 14 amino acids. Germline V gives CDR1 SGHRS, CDR2 YFSETQ.

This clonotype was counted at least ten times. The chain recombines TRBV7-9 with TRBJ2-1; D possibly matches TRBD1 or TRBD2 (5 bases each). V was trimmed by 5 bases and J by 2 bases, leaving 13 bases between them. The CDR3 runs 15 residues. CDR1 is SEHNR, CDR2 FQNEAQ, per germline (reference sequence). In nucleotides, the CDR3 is TGTGCCAGCAGCCAGCCAGGGACCCCCTACAATGAGCAGTTCTTC. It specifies CASSQPGTPYNEQFF.

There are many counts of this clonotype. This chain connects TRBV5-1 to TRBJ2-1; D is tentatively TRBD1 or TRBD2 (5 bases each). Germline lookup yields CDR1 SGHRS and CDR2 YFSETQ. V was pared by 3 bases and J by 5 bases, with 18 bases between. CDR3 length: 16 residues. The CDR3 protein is CASSSSGLSTNNEQFF. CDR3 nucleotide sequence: TGCGCCAGCAGCTCCTCGGGGCTAAGCACTAACAATGAGCAGTTCTTC.

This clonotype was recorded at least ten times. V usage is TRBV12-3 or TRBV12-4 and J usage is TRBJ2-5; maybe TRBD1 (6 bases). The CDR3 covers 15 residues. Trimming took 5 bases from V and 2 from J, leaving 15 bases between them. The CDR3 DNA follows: TGTGCCAGCAGTCCGCAGGGGATTTCACAAGAGACCCAGTACTTC. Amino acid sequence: CASSPQGISQETQYF.

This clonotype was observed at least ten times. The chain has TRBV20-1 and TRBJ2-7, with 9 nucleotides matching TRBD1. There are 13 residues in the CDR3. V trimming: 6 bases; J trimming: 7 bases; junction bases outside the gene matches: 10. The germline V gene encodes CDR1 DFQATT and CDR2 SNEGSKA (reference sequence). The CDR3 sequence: CSAMDRGLWEQYF. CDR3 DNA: TGCAGTGCGATGGACAGGGGCCTTTGGGAGCAGTACTTC.

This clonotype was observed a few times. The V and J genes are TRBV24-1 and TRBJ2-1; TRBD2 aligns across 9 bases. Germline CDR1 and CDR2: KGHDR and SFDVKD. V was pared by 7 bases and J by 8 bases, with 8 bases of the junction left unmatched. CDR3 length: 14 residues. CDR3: CATSRGGARDEQFF. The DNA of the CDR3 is TGTGCCACCAGCCGCGGGGGGGCCAGGGATGAGCAGTTCTTC.

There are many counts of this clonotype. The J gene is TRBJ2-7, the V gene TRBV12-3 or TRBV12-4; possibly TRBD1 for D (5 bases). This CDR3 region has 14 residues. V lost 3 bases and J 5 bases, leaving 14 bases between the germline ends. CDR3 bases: TGTGCCAGCAGTTTGCGGCAGGGCGCGGACGAGCAGTACTTC. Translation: CASSLRQGADEQYF.

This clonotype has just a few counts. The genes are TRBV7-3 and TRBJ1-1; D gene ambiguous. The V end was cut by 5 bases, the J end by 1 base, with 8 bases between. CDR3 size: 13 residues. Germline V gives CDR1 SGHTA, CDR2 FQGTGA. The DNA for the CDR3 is TGTGCCAGCAGCCTCGACACGAACACTGAAGCTTTCTTT. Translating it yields CASSLDTNTEAFF.

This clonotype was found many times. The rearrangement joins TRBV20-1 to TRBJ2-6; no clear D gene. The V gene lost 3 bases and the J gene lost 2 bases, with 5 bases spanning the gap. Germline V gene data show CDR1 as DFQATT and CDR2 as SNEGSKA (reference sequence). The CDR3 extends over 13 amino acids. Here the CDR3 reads CSASYPGANVLTF. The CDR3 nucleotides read TGCAGTGCTAGTTACCCTGGGGCCAACGTCCTGACTTTC.

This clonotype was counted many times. The CDR3 loop is CASDGRGRVEAGGIEETQYF. CDR3 nucleotides: TGTGCCAGCGACGGCAGGGGAAGGGTAGAGGCGGGGGGGATCGAAGAGACCCAGTACTTC. The chain links TRBV28 to TRBJ2-5, with 9 bases matching TRBD2. The V gene's germline CDR1 is MDHEN and CDR2 SYDVKM. This CDR3 region has 20 residues. V was pared by 8 bases and J by 3 bases, with 25 bases of the junction left unmatched.

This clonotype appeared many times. CDR3 region: CASSVEEIGAGANVLTF. CDR3 sequence (DNA): TGTGCCAGCAGCGTAGAGGAGATAGGGGCCGGGGCCAACGTCCTGACTTTC. J is TRBJ2-6 and V is TRBV9; tentative D call: TRBD1 (5 bases). The CDR3 runs 17 residues. Trimming took 0 bases from V and 4 from J, leaving 14 bases between them. From germline, CDR1 is SGDLS and CDR2 YYNGEE.